This TCR beta chain was profiled in a study of a mutant IDH1 vaccine in newly diagnosed glioma. Points from the study as a whole: Around 93% of patients showed vaccine-induced immune responses across multiple MHC alleles.

Measured with immunoSEQ multiplex PCR; TCRdb has only the in-frame clones, and not every one. The repertoire consists of some 25,000 clones, with roughly 80% occurring once and the leading ten covering approximately 3.6%. Unmatched junction bases numbered 6, after V lost 6 bases and J lost 2 bases. Per the germline V gene, CDR1 is MNHNY and CDR2 is SVGAGI (reference sequence). CDR3 length: 15 amino acids. On this clone: Its antigen remains unidentified.

Time point defined: week 47, end of study. The study gave 300 ug of mutant IDH1 20-mer peptide per vaccine dose, with topical imiquimod. Each of the donors came in with new WHO grade 3 or 4 astrocytomas that were IDH1-mutant and ATRX-lost. Material: PBMCs, obtained from a glioma patient whose treatment included an IDH1 peptide vaccine. V is TRBV6-6 and J is TRBJ1-5; 8 nucleotides match TRBD1. The sequence was collected from a man aged 35 to 55 with glioma. Some clones in this sample may be carry-over from other donors' samples. The CDR3 coding sequence is TGTGCCAGCAGCTCTGGACAGGGTGGCAATCAGCCCCAGCATTTT. This translates into CASSSGQGGNQPQHF.